One sample yielded the 24 T cell receptor beta chains listed below, sequenced in a study of early T cells in non-severe SARS-CoV-2 infection. TCRdb re-called the 5' RACE reads through MiXCR, storing one row per CDR3 protein. The profile shows about 25,000 distinct CDR3 sequences, around 5.8% of them singletons. Sequencing used whole blood. These receptors were taken from an adult who was a healthcare worker with PCR-confirmed SARS-CoV-2 infection or an uninfected control (not recorded which).

This clonotype has at least ten counts. V is TRBV5-1 and J is TRBJ1-5, with D tentatively TRBD1 (5 bases). V was clipped by 0 bases and J by 5 bases, with 15 bases between them. The germline V gene encodes CDR1 SGHRS and CDR2 YFSETQ. The CDR3 is 16 amino acids. CDR3 residues: CASSLDGRMGDQPQHF. Written as DNA, the CDR3 is TGCGCCAGCAGCTTGGATGGCAGGATGGGGGATCAGCCCCAGCATTTT. Based on the CDR3 plus reference TRBV5-1 and TRBJ1-5, the full variable domain is KAGVTQTPRYLIKTRGQQVTLSCSPISGHRSVSWYQQTPGQGLQFLFEYFSETQRNKGNFPGRFSGRQFSNSRSEMNVSTLELGDSALYLCASSLDGRMGDQPQHFGDGTRLSIL.

This clonotype has only a few counts. The chain couples TRBV7-8 to TRBJ1-2; D is undetermined. The CDR3 spans 15 residues. V dropped 2 bases and J dropped 0 bases, with 10 bases sitting between them. Germline V gene sequence: CDR1 SGHVS, CDR2 FQNEAQ. The CDR3 reads CASSLTRFSNYGYTF. CDR3 DNA sequence: TGTGCCAGCAGCTTAACCAGGTTCTCTAACTATGGCTACACCTTC.

This clonotype came up many times. This chain links TRBV21-1 with TRBJ2-5. TRBV21-1 is reported as a pseudogene. This CDR3 comprises 12 residues. In nucleotides, the CDR3 is TGTGCCAGCAGCAAGTCGCGCGAGACCCAGTACTTC. Its translation: CASSKSRETQYF.

This clonotype was counted ten times or more. The chain carries TRBV11-2 and TRBJ2-1, with D hard to call. Per the germline V gene, CDR1 is SGHAT and CDR2 is FQNNGV. The CDR3 extends over 14 amino acids. The V end lost 5 bases, the J end lost 6 bases, and 14 bases lay between the germline ends. CDR3 loop: CASSPHPDGNEQFF. CDR3 coding DNA: TGTGCCAGCAGCCCGCACCCAGACGGCAATGAGCAGTTCTTC.

This clonotype was observed many times. The chain joins TRBV7-9 to TRBJ1-1, with D tentatively TRBD1 (5 bases). This CDR3 comprises 13 residues. CDR1 and CDR2 (germline): SEHNR, FQNEAQ (reference sequence). V lost 5 bases to trimming and J lost 4 bases, with 11 bases between them. The CDR3 loop is CASSRMTVTEAFF. In nucleotides, the CDR3 is TGTGCCAGCAGCCGCATGACAGTCACTGAAGCTTTCTTT.

This clonotype was seen repeatedly, ten times or more. The chain combines TRBV6-5 with TRBJ2-1; 9 bases are a match to TRBD1. The CDR3 is 15 amino acids. Losses at the gene ends were 5 bases for V and 6 bases for J; bases not matched to a gene: 8. CDR1 is MNHEY and CDR2 is SVGAGI in the germline V gene. This CDR3 reads CASSRQGGPPNEQFF. The CDR3 DNA reads TGTGCCAGCAGTAGACAGGGGGGGCCCCCCAATGAGCAGTTCTTC.

The table lists this clonotype with many counts. This sequence joins TRBV19 and TRBJ2-2; D unclear. V was clipped by 3 bases and J by 1 base, with 6 bases between them. Germline V gene lookup returns CDR1 LNHDA and CDR2 SQIVND (reference sequence). This CDR3 spans 14 amino acids. CDR3 residues: CASSIGRNTGELFF. The DNA for the CDR3 is TGTGCCAGTAGTATCGGACGGAACACCGGGGAGCTGTTTTTT.

This clonotype has at least ten counts. The chain has TRBV28 and TRBJ1-4; D possibly corresponds to TRBD1 (6 bases). The CDR3 is 15 amino acids. V lost 6 bases and J lost 8, with 19 bases in between. CDR1 is MDHEN and CDR2 is SYDVKM in the germline V gene. The CDR3 sequence: CASRGGEGQGEKLFF. CDR3 DNA sequence: TGTGCCAGCAGAGGCGGGGAAGGGCAGGGGGAAAAACTGTTTTTT.

This clonotype was picked up many times. This sequence joins TRBV5-5 and TRBJ2-7; 7 bases map to TRBD1. The V and J ends lost 0 bases and 2 bases, in that order; junction bases with no gene match: 5. This CDR3 region has 15 residues. Germline lookup yields CDR1 SGHKS and CDR2 YYEKEE (reference sequence). The CDR3 DNA reads as TGTGCCAGCAGCTTGGAAGGGGGCCAAACCTACGAGCAGTACTTC. As protein: CASSLEGGQTYEQYF.

This clonotype was seen a handful of times. V is TRBV2 and J is TRBJ2-7; 11 positions match TRBD2. The CDR3 is 14 residues long. Germline V gene data show CDR1 as SNHLY and CDR2 as FYNNEI. With V trimmed by 7 bases and J by 8 bases, 10 bases remained unmatched. The CDR3 region is CASTSTVAGGQQYF. CDR3 DNA sequence: TGTGCCAGCACGTCCACGGTAGCGGGGGGGCAGCAGTACTTC.

This clonotype was observed many times. V usage is TRBV6-1 and J usage is TRBJ2-1, with 7 bases that match TRBD2. CDR1 MNHNS and CDR2 SASEGT come from the germline V gene. After removal of 4 bases from V and 8 bases from J, the junction contained 17 bases not matched to a gene. The CDR3 has 17 residues. CDR3 region: CASSAGGYGTLGHEQFF. The CDR3 nucleotides read TGTGCCAGCAGTGCCGGGGGGTACGGGACCCTTGGCCATGAGCAGTTCTTC.

This clonotype is labeled medium-sized (0.01 to 0.1%). The CDR3 sequence is CANARPGQKETQYF. In DNA form, the CDR3 reads TGTGCCAACGCCCGCCCGGGACAGAAAGAGACCCAGTACTTC. This sequence joins TRBV27 and TRBJ2-5; TRBD1 matches 7 bases. With 10 bases clipped from V and 3 bases from J, the junction kept 11 bases outside the gene matches. The CDR3 has 14 residues. Germline V gene sequence: CDR1 MNHEY, CDR2 SMNVEV (reference sequence).

This clonotype has more than one count but fewer than ten. This chain links TRBV4-1 with TRBJ1-5, with D possibly being TRBD1 (6 bases). This CDR3 spans 15 amino acids. Trimming stripped 4 bases from V and 6 bases from J, with 16 bases between. From germline, CDR1 is MGHRA and CDR2 YSYEKL. The chain's CDR3 is CASSPMAGAGQPQHF. The CDR3 DNA reads as TGCGCCAGCAGCCCCATGGCGGGGGCGGGTCAGCCCCAGCATTTT.

The CDR3 bases are TGTGCCAGCAGCCCCTTCACTAGCTACAATGAGCAGTTCTTC. This sequence encodes CASSPFTSYNEQFF. J is TRBJ2-1 and V is TRBV7-2, with D maybe TRBD2 (5 bases). Trimming removed 5 bases from V and 3 bases from J, with 11 bases in between. This CDR3 has 14 residues. The V gene's germline CDR1 is SGHTA and CDR2 FQGNSA.

This clonotype was seen ten or more times. This chain joins TRBV3-1 and TRBJ2-7; D is undetermined. Trimming removed 0 bases at V and 9 bases at J, with 9 bases between. In germline, CDR1 is LGHDT, CDR2 YNNKEL (reference sequence). The CDR3 runs 12 residues. CDR3 in amino acids: CASSQDERRQYF. The CDR3 region has the DNA TGTGCCAGCAGCCAAGATGAGCGCCGGCAGTACTTC.

The chain links TRBV19 to TRBJ1-5, with D hard to call. The CDR3 has 13 residues. The V gene's germline CDR1 is LNHDA and CDR2 SQIVND (reference sequence). V dropped 5 bases and J dropped 0 bases, with 5 bases sitting between them. This chain's CDR3 is CASSRHSNQPQHF. The CDR3 nucleotides read TGTGCCAGTAGTCGGCATAGCAATCAGCCCCAGCATTTT.

This clonotype was found many times. V usage is TRBV7-9 and J usage is TRBJ1-2; D gene unclear. Deletions cut 5 bases from V and 5 bases from J, with 9 bases between. The germline gives CDR1 SEHNR, CDR2 FQNEAQ (reference sequence). The CDR3 covers 12 residues. The CDR3 sequence: CASSASDYGYTF. CDR3 DNA: TGTGCCAGCAGCGCCTCCGATTATGGCTACACCTTC.

This clonotype was counted a few times. The chain has TRBV20-1 and TRBJ1-5; possibly TRBD1 for D (5 bases). The CDR3 totals 17 residues. Between the trimmed V and J ends, which lost 5 bases and 0 bases, there was a span of 20 bases. Per the germline V gene, CDR1 is DFQATT and CDR2 is SNEGSKA (reference sequence). CDR3 sequence (DNA): TGCAGTGCTTCACGGGGGTTGTCGTCGTATAGCAATCAGCCCCAGCATTTT. This gives the protein CSASRGLSSYSNQPQHF.

The table lists this clonotype with many counts. The chain links TRBV5-1 to TRBJ1-6; 7 bases agree with TRBD1. The CDR3 consists of 14 residues. The V segment lost 5 bases and the J segment 9 bases; nucleotides outside the gene matches: 8. From germline, CDR1 is SGHRS and CDR2 YFSETQ. This CDR3 reads CASRPGQEGSPLHF. The CDR3 DNA is TGCGCCAGCAGACCCGGACAGGAGGGTTCACCCCTCCACTTT.

This clonotype has at least ten counts. The CDR3 region is CASRRSGSSYEQYF. The CDR3 coding sequence is TGTGCCAGCAGGCGATCCGGGTCCTCCTACGAGCAGTACTTC. The gene calls are TRBV12-3 or TRBV12-4 and TRBJ2-7; no reliable D call. This CDR3 has 14 residues. V shed 6 bases and J shed 0 bases, with 12 bases lying between them.

The V and J genes are TRBV2 and TRBJ2-2, with D perhaps matching TRBD2 (6 bases). Trimming removed 7 bases at V and 4 bases at J, with 13 bases between. Germline values: CDR1 SNHLY, CDR2 FYNNEI. CDR3 length equals 14 residues. The CDR3 is CASNTNGGTGELFF. In DNA, the CDR3 is TGTGCCAGCAATACAAACGGGGGCACCGGGGAGCTGTTTTTT.

This clonotype was observed a few times. This chain connects TRBV6-1 to TRBJ1-2; D is unclear. Trimming removed 3 bases at V and 6 bases at J, with 11 bases between. Per germline, CDR1 MNHNS and CDR2 SASEGT. The CDR3 length is 13 residues. CDR3 loop: CASSEWQEDGYTF. The CDR3 coding sequence is TGTGCCAGCAGTGAGTGGCAGGAGGATGGCTACACCTTC.

The chain links TRBV19 to TRBJ2-3; unclear D gene. The CDR3 has 13 amino acids. The V gene lost 1 base and the J gene lost 6 bases, with 8 bases spanning the gap. CDR1 and CDR2 (germline): LNHDA, SQIVND (reference sequence). CDR3 sequence: CASSIAPRDTQYF. CDR3 nucleotides: TGTGCCAGTAGTATAGCCCCGAGGGATACGCAGTATTTT.

This clonotype was counted ten times or more. The chain couples TRBV4-3 to TRBJ2-1; TRBD2 matches at 10 bases. Germline V gene sequence: CDR1 LGHNA, CDR2 YSLEER. The J segment lost 6 bases and the V segment lost 0 bases, leaving 5 bases of the junction unmatched. The CDR3 loop spans 16 amino acids. The chain's CDR3 is CASSQEYSGGANEQFF. The DNA for the CDR3 is TGCGCCAGCAGCCAAGAATACAGCGGGGGGGCCAATGAGCAGTTCTTC.